These 9 T cell receptor beta chains originate from one sample sequenced in a study of human CD4 T cells and Enterobacteriaceae. This table comes from immunoSEQ multiplex PCR, and its TCRdb copy is limited to in-frame clones, with some not included. The table has about 25,000 clones, about four fifths seen once. Memory CD4+ T cells were sorted as all CD4+ cells except CD45RA+CCR7+CD95- naive cells, over 95% pure. Material for sequencing was memory CD4+ T cells from blood. The origin of the receptors is a human donor in good health.

The CDR3 nucleotides are TGTGCCAGCAGGACTTATCGATCACCCCTCCACTTT. Protein: CASRTYRSPLHF. The V and J genes are TRBV5-6 and TRBJ1-6; D ambiguous. This CDR3 spans 12 amino acids. Germline V CDR1 and CDR2: SGHDT, YYEEEE. Trimming stripped 5 bases from V and 10 bases from J, with 10 bases between.

The genes are TRBV2 and TRBJ1-1; D gene unclear. Germline loops: CDR1 SNHLY, CDR2 FYNNEI. V was cut by 6 bases and J by 4 bases, with 12 bases left in between. This CDR3 is 13 amino acids long. The CDR3 sequence: CASSPRGLTEAFF. The CDR3 nucleotides read TGTGCCAGCAGCCCCAGAGGACTCACTGAAGCTTTCTTT.

This rearrangement joins TRBV28 to TRBJ1-2; D may be TRBD1 (6 bases). This CDR3 comprises 13 residues. Per germline, CDR1 MDHEN and CDR2 SYDVKM. With 8 bases removed from V and 7 bases from J, the gap between germline ends came to 17 bases. In DNA form, the CDR3 reads TGTGCCAGCCGGGGGCTGGGTTTAGGTGGCTACACCTTC. It encodes CASRGLGLGGYTF.

The chain has TRBV7-9 and TRBJ2-1; 13 bases are a match to TRBD2. The V and J ends lost 1 base and 4 bases, in that order; junction bases with no gene match: 4. The CDR3 is made up of 17 amino acids. CDR1 is SEHNR and CDR2 is FQNEAQ in the germline V gene (reference sequence). CDR3 nucleotide sequence: TGTGCCAGCAGCTTAGGGGGGACTAGCGGGAAGTACAATGAGCAGTTCTTC. This codes for CASSLGGTSGKYNEQFF.

The V gene is TRBV6-5, the J gene TRBJ2-5; D might be TRBD2 (6 bases). The CDR3 extends over 15 amino acids. V lost 0 bases, J lost 5 bases, and 13 bases lay in between. Germline values: CDR1 MNHEY, CDR2 SVGAGI. The CDR3 DNA reads TGTGCCAGCAGTTACTCGCACAGCCGGGGGGAGACCCAGTACTTC. Translation gives CASSYSHSRGETQYF.

The rearrangement joins TRBV30 to TRBJ2-1, with D unclear. The CDR3 has 16 amino acids. Trimming cost V 2 bases and J 0 bases, with 14 bases left between them. Germline V gene lookup returns CDR1 GTSNPN and CDR2 SVGIG (reference sequence). The CDR3 region has the DNA TGTGCCTGGAGTCCTCTCCGTCCGAGCTCCTACAATGAGCAGTTCTTC. This codes for CAWSPLRPSSYNEQFF.

This clone was picked up one time. This rearrangement joins TRBV30 to TRBJ2-5; the match to TRBD2 covers 7 bases. Germline CDR1 and CDR2: GTSNPN and SVGIG (reference sequence). The CDR3 contains 13 residues. V was clipped by 4 bases and J by 1 base; unmatched bases: 3. CDR3 residues: CAWTRGVQETQYF. For the CDR3, the DNA is TGTGCCTGGACTCGGGGGGTCCAAGAGACCCAGTACTTC.

The V gene is TRBV7-9, the J gene TRBJ2-2, with TRBD2 matching 7 bases. CDR3 size: 16 residues. In germline, CDR1 is SEHNR, CDR2 FQNEAQ (reference sequence). The V and J ends lost 5 bases and 2 bases, in that order; junction bases with no gene match: 8. CDR3 coding DNA: TGTGCCAGCAGCCCCGCGCGGGGGATAAACACCGGGGAGCTGTTTTTT. Translated, it gives CASSPARGINTGELFF.

The rearrangement joins TRBV27 to TRBJ1-2; TRBD1 matches at 9 bases. Trimming cost V 1 base and J 7 bases; bases outside gene matches: 4. This CDR3 region has 14 residues. The germline V gene has CDR1 MNHEY and CDR2 SMNVEV (reference sequence). The CDR3 reads CASSLLQGASGYTF. In DNA form, the CDR3 reads TGTGCCAGCAGTTTATTACAGGGGGCGTCTGGCTACACCTTC.